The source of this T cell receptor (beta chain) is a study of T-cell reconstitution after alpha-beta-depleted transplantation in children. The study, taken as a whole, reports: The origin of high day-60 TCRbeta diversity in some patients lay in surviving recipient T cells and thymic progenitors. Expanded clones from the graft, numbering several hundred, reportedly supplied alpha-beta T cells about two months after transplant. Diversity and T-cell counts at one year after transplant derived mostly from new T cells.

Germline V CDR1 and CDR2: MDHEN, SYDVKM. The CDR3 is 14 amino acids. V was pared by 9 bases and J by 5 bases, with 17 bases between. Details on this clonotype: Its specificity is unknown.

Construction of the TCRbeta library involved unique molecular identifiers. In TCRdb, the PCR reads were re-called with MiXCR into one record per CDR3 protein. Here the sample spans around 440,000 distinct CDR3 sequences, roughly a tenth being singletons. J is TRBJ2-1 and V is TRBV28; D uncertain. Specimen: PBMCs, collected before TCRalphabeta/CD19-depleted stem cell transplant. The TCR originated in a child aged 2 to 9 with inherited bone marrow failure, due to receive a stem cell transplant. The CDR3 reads CASLSPVLDNEQFF. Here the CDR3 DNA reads TGTGCCAGTCTCTCCCCGGTACTCGACAATGAGCAGTTCTTC.